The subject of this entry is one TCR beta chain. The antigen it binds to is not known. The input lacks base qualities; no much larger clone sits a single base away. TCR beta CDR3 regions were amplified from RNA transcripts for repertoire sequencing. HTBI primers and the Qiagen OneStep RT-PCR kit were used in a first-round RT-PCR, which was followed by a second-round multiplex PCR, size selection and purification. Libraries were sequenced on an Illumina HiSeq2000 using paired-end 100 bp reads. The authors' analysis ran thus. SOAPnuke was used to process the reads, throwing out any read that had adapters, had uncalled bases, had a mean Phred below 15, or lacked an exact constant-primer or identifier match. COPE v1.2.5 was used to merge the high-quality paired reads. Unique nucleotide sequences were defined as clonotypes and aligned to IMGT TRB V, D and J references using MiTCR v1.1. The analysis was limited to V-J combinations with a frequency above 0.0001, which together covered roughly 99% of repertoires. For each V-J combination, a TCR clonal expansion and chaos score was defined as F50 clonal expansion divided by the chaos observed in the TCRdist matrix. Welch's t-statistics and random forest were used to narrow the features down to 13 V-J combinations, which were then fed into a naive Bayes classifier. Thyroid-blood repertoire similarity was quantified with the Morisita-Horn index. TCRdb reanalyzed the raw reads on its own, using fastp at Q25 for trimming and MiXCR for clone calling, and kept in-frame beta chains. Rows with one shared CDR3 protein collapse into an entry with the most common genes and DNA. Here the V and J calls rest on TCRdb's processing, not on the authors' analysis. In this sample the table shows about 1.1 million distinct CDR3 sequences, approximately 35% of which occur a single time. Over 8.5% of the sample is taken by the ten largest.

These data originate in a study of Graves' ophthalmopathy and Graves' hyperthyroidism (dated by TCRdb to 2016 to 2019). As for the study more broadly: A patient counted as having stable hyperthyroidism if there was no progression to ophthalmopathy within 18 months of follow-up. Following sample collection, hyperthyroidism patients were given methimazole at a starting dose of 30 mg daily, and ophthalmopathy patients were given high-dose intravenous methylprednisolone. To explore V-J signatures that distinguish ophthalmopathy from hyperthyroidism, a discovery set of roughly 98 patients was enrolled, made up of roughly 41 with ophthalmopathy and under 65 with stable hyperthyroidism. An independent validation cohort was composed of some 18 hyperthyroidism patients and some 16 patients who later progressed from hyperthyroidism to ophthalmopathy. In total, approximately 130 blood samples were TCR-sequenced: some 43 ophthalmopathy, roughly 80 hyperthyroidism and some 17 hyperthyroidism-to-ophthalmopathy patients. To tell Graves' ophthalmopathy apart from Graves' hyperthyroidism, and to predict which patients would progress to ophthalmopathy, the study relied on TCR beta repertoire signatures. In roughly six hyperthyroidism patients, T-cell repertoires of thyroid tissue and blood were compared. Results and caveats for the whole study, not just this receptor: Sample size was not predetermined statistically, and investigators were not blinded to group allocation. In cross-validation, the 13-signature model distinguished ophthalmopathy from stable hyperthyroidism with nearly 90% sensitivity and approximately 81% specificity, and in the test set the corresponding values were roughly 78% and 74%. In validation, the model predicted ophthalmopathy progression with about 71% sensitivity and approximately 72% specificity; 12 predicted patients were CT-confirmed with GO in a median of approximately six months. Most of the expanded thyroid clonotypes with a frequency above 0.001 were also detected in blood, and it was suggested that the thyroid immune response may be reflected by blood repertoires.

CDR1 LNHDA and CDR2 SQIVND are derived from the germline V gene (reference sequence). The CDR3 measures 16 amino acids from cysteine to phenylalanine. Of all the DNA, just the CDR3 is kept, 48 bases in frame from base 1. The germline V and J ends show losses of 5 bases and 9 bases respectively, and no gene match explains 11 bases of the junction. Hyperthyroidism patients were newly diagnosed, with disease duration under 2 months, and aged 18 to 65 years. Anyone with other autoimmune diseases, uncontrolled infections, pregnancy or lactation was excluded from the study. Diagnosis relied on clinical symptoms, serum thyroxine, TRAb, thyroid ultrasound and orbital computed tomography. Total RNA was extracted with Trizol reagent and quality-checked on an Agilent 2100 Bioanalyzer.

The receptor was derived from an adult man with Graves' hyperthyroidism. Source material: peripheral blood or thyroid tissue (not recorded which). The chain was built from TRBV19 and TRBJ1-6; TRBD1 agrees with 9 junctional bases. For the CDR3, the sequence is CASSVGTGKGTSPLHF. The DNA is TGTGCCAGTAGTGTGGGGACAGGGAAAGGAACTTCACCCCTCCACTTT.